This TCR beta chain came from a study of cytomegalovirus exposure and HLA in healthy donors (dated by TCRdb to about 2017). With respect to the entire study: According to a later analysis, one platform produced both the 110 or so validation repertoires and the roughly 640 repertoires of the first cohort. The aim of the study was to test whether cataloging public T cell receptors could identify signatures of past pathogen exposure. A separate validation cohort of some 130 different subjects was used in addition to the approximately 640-subject first cohort. High-throughput TCR immunosequencing, statistical association of individual TCRs with disease status, and machine learning were combined to predict cytomegalovirus infection status. General study outcomes and caveats: A total of 164 TCR beta chains were listed by the study as associated with cytomegalovirus. The classifier was reported to diagnose cytomegalovirus status with high specificity and sensitivity in both the original cohort and the validation cohort. Of the cluster scores, 85% to 95% were above 0 in a later analysis, which found that TCRs clustered in the first cohort also tended to co-occur in the approximately 130 validation repertoires. Across donors, most TCR sequences were observed very rarely, whereas some public TCRs were present in many individuals. It was suggested by the authors that the approach could potentially be generalized to other disease states and immunological phenotypes. Three of the identified cytomegalovirus-associated TCR beta chains were confirmed in vitro to be specific for cytomegalovirus antigens. A later analysis lacked HLA typing for the validation cohort, so it scored co-occurrence in that cohort across all 110 or so repertoires.

About this clone: Its target antigen remains unknown. One base away there is no much larger clone; base qualities are not given.

Library creation used the immunoSEQ multiplex PCR assay. Under the source paper's analysis protocol: To diagnose cytomegalovirus status from the catalog of TCR beta chain sequences, a statistical classification framework was built. TCRdb provides this immuneACCESS table in a form limited to in-frame rearrangements. Some clones are lacking; in checked studies, under half of them reflect an unresolved V gene, and why the rest are absent is not known. V and J calls and clone size are copied from that table; D and trimming were computed from the DNA. The sample contains 110,000 to 150,000 clones, 85% to 90% of them found a single time. Around 6% of the sample belongs to the ten largest clones. Donors formed part of the validation cohort, which comprised about 120 subjects and was distinct from the first cohort of several hundred subjects. The germline V gene specifies SGHVS as CDR1 and FQNEAQ as CDR2. V loses 1 base of germline sequence and J loses 6 bases, and the interval between the two ends is 9 bases. The CDR3 starts with the cysteine, ends with the phenylalanine, and has 14 residues. The sequence is cut down to CDR3 DNA, 42 bases in frame from base 1.

This chain joins TRBV7-8 to TRBJ2-2, with the identity of the D gene unclear. The receptor was derived from a woman aged 30 to 39 in good health and CMV-seropositive. The sample consisted of PBMCs. The base sequence is TGTGCCAGCAGCTTAGGATCAACGGCCGGGGAGCTGTTTTTT. Its product reads: CASSLGSTAGELFF.